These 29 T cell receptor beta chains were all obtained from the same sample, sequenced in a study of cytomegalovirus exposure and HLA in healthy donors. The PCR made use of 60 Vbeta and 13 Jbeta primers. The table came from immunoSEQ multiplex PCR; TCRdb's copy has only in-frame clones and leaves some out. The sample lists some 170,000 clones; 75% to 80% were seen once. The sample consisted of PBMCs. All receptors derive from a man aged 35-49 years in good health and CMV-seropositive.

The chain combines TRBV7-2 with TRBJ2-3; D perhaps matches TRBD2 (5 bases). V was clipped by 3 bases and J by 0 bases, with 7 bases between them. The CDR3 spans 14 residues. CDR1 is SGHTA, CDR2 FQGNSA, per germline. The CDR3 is CASSFGLSTDTQYF. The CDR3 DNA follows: TGTGCCAGCAGCTTCGGACTCAGCACAGATACGCAGTATTTT.

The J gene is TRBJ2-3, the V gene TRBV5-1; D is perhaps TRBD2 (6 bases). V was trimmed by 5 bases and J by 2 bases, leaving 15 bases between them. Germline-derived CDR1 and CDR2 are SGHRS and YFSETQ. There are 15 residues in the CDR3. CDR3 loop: CASRSGPRNTDTQYF. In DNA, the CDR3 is TGCGCCAGCAGAAGCGGGCCACGGAACACAGATACGCAGTATTTT.

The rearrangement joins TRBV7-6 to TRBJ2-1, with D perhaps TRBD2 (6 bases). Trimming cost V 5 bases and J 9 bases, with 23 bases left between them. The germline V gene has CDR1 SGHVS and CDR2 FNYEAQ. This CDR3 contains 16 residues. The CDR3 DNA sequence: TGTGCCAGCAGCCCTCCGCCCGGGCGGGACGTAGTTGAGCAGTTCTTC. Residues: CASSPPPGRDVVEQFF.

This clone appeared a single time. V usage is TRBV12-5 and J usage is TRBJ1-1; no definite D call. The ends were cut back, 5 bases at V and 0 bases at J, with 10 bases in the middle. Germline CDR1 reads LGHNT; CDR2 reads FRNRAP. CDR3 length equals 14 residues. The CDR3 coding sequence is TGTGCTAGTGGTAACAGCCCCATGAACACTGAAGCTTTCTTT. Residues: CASGNSPMNTEAFF.

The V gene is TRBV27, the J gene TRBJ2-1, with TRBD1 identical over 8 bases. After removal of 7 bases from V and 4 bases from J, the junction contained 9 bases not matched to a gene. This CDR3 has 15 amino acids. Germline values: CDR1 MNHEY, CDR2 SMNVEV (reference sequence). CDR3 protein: CASTLGTGPYNEQFF. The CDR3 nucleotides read TGTGCCAGCACACTCGGGACAGGACCTTACAATGAGCAGTTCTTC.

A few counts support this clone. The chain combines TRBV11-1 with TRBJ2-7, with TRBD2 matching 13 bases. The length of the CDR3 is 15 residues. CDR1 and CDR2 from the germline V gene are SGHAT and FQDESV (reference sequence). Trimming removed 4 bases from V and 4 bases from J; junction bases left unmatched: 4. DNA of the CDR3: TGTGCCAGCAGCTCTACTAGCGGGAGGGCTTACGAGCAGTACTTC. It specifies CASSSTSGRAYEQYF.

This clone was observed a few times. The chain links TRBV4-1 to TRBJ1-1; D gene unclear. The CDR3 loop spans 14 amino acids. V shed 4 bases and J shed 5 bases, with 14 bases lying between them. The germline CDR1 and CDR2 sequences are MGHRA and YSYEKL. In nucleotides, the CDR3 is TGCGCCAGCAGCCCCCCTCTGACGGGGACTGAAGCTTTCTTT. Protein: CASSPPLTGTEAFF.

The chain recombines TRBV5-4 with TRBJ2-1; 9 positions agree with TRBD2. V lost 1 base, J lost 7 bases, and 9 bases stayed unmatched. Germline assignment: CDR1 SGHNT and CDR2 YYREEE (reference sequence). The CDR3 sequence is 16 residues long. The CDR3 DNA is TGTGCCAGCAGCTTGTCTTCGAGCGGGAGGAATAATGAGCAGTTCTTC. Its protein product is CASSLSSSGRNNEQFF. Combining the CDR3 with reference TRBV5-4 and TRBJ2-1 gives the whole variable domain ETGVTQSPTHLIKTRGQQVTLRCSSQSGHNTVSWYQQALGQGPQFIFQYYREEENGRGNFPPRFSGLQFPNYSSELNVNALELDDSALYLCASSLSSSGRNNEQFFGPGTRLTVL.

The CDR3 sequence: CASSLGQIPYNEQFF. CDR3 DNA: TGTGCCAGCAGCTTAGGGCAGATCCCCTACAATGAGCAGTTCTTC. V usage is TRBV7-2 and J usage is TRBJ2-1; D unresolved. Trimming removed 1 base at V and 2 bases at J, with 9 bases between. CDR3 size: 15 residues. Germline CDR1 is SGHTA and CDR2 is FQGNSA.

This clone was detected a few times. As DNA, the CDR3 is TGTGCCAGCAGGATTCAGGGGAACTATGGCTACACCTTC. The encoded protein is CASRIQGNYGYTF. The gene calls are TRBV6-1 and TRBJ1-2; maybe TRBD1 (6 bases). There are 13 residues in the CDR3. The V and J ends lost 6 bases and 2 bases respectively, with 10 bases between them. The V gene's germline CDR1 is MNHNS and CDR2 SASEGT.

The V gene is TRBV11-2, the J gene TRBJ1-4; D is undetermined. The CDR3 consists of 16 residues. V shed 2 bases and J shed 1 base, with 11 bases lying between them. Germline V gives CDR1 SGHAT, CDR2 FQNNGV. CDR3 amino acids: CASSLQSARTNEKLFF. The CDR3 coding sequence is TGTGCCAGCAGCTTACAGTCTGCCAGAACTAATGAAAAACTGTTTTTT.

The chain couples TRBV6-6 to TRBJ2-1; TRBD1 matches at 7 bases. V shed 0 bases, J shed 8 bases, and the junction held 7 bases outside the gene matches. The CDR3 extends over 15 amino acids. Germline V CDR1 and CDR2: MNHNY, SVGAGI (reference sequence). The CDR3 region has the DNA TGTGCCAGCAGTTACTCGATAGAGGGGGCTGATGAGCAGTTCTTC. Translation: CASSYSIEGADEQFF.

The CDR3 nucleotides are TGTGCCAGCAGCCCGACAGGGGGCGCGGGAGAGACCCAGTACTTC. It yields the protein CASSPTGGAGETQYF. The V call is TRBV5-6, the J call TRBJ2-5; 10 bases line up with TRBD1. The junction had 7 bases not matched to a gene; V was cut back by 4 bases and J by 4 bases. The V gene's germline CDR1 is SGHDT and CDR2 YYEEEE. The CDR3 sequence is 15 residues long.

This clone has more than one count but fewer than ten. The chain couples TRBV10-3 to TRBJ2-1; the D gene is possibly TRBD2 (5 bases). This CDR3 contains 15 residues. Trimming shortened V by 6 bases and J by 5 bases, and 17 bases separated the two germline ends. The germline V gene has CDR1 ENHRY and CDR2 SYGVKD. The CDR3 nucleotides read TGTGCCATCAGCCTGCATGTTGAGGGCCACAATGAGCAGTTCTTC. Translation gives CAISLHVEGHNEQFF.

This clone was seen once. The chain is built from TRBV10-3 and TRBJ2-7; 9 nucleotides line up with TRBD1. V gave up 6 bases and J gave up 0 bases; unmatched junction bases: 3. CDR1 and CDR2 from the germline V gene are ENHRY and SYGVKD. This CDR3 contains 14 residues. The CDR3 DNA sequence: TGTGCCATCAGCGGGGACAGGGTCTCCTACGAGCAGTACTTC. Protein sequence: CAISGDRVSYEQYF.

The CDR3: CASSLQTGELFF. The CDR3 DNA reads TGCGCCAGCAGCCTCCAAACCGGGGAGCTGTTTTTT. The chain uses TRBV4-1 and TRBJ2-2; no firm D call. The germline V gene encodes CDR1 MGHRA and CDR2 YSYEKL. This CDR3 comprises 12 residues. Trimming left V 4 bases short and J 5 bases short, with 5 bases between.

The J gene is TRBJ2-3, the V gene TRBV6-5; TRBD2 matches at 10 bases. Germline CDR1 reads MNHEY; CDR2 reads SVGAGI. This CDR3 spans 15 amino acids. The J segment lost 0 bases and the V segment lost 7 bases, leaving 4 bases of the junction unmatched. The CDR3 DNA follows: TGTGCCAGCAAAGTAGCGGGAGGTAGCACAGATACGCAGTATTTT. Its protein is CASKVAGGSTDTQYF.

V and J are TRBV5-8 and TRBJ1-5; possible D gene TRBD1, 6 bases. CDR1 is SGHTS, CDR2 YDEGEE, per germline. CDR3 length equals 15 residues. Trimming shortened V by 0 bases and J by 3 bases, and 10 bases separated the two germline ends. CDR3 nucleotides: TGTGCCAGCAGCTTGGTGGGGACATTCAATCAGCCCCAGCATTTT. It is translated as CASSLVGTFNQPQHF.

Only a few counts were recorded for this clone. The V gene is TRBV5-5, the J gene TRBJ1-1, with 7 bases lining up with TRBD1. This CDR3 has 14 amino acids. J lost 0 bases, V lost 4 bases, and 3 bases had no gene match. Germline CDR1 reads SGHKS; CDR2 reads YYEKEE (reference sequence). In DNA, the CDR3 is TGTGCCAGCAGCGTCAGGGGGATGAACACTGAAGCTTTCTTT. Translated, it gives CASSVRGMNTEAFF. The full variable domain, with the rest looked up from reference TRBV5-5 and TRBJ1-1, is DAGVTQSPTHLIKTRGQQVTLRCSPISGHKSVSWYQQVLGQGPQFIFQYYEKEERGRGNFPDRFSARQFPNYSSELNVNALLLGDSALYLCASSVRGMNTEAFFGQGTRLTVV.

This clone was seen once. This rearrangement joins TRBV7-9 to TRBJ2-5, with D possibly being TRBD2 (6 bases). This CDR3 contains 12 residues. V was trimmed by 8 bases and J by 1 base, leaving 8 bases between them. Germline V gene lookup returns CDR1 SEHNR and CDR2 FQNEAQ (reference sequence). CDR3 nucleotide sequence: TGTGCCAGCGGAGGGTCCCAAGAGACCCAGTACTTC. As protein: CASGGSQETQYF.

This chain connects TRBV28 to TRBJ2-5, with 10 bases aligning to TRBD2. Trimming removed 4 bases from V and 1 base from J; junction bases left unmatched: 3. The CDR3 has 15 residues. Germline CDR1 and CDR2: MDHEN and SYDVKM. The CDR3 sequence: CASSYRTSGQETQYF. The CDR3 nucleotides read TGTGCCAGCAGTTATAGGACTAGCGGCCAAGAGACCCAGTACTTC.

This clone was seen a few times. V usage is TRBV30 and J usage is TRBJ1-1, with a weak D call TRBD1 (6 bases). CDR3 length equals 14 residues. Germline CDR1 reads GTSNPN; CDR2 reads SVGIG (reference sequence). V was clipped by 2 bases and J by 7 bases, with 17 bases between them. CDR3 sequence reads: CAWSPIRGKGEAFF. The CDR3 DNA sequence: TGTGCCTGGAGTCCCATCAGGGGTAAGGGTGAAGCTTTCTTT.

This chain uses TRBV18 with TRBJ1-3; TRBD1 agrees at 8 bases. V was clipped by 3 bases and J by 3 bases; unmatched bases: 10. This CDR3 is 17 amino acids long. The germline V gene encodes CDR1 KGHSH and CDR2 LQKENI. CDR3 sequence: CASSPIQQGAYGNTIYF. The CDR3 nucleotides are TGTGCCAGCTCACCGATCCAGCAGGGGGCCTATGGAAACACCATATATTTT.

This CDR3 reads CASSFLGGKVSEQYF. The CDR3 DNA follows: TGTGCCAGCAGCTTCCTGGGCGGGAAGGTCTCCGAGCAGTACTTC. The chain joins TRBV7-9 to TRBJ2-7, with D tentatively TRBD2 (6 bases). Per germline, CDR1 SEHNR and CDR2 FQNEAQ (reference sequence). There are 15 residues in the CDR3. V shed 3 bases and J shed 6 bases, with 18 bases lying between them.

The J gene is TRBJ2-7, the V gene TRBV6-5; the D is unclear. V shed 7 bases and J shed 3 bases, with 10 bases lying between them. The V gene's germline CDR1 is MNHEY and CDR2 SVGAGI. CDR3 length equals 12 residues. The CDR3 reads CASTLSFYEQYF. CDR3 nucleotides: TGTGCCAGCACCCTCTCTTTCTACGAGCAGTACTTC.

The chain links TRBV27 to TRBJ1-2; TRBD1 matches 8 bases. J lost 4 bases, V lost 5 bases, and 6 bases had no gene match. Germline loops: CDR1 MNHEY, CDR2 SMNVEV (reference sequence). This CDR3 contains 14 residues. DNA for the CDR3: TGTGCCAGCAGTACAGGACAGGGCCTCTATGGCTACACCTTC. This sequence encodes CASSTGQGLYGYTF.

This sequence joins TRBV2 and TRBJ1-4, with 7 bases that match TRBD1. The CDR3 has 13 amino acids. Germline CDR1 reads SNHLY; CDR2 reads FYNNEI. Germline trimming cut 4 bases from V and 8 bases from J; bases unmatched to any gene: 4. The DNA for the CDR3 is TGTGCCAGCAGTGGACAGGGCTTGGAAAAACTGTTTTTT. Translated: CASSGQGLEKLFF.

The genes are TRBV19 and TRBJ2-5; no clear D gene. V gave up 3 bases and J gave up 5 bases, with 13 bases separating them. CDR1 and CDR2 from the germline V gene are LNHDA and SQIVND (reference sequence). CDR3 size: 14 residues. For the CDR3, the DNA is TGTGCCAGTAGTATTAGATTCCCGTCGGAGACCCAGTACTTC. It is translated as CASSIRFPSETQYF.

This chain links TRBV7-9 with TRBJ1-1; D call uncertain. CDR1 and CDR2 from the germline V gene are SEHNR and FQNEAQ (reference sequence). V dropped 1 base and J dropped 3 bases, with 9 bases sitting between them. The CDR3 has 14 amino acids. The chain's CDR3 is CASSLGPEYTEAFF. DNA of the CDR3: TGTGCCAGCAGCTTAGGGCCGGAGTACACTGAAGCTTTCTTT.